This record concerns one T cell receptor beta chain sequence. Its binding antigen is unknown. No clone much larger than this one lies a single base away; base qualities are absent. Sample treatment or condition, as interpreted from the label and publication: live attenuated yellow fever vaccine strain. At each blood-draw timepoint, two biological replicates of bulk PBMCs were collected. PBMCs were isolated from peripheral blood using a standard Ficoll-Paque protocol. TriZol was used to extract RNA from bulk PBMCs, CD4 and CD8 fractions, and dextramer-positive and dextramer-negative fractions. This entry belongs to a study of T cells after yellow fever vaccination (dated by TCRdb to the late 2010s). For context, the study as a whole: The SMART-Seq v4 Ultra Low Input RNA kit was used to prepare libraries from fractions with low cell numbers. Bulk PBMC replicates and cell subsets were isolated from blood drawn at multiple timepoints before and after both primary and secondary immunization. To track T-cell clones before and after primary and booster YFV17D yellow fever vaccination, bulk TCR alpha and beta repertoires were sequenced longitudinally. Two healthy male donors made up the cohort, one aged 18 to 29 years and the other aged 30 to 40 years. The research as a whole found: A small fraction of clonotypes showed up in both the CD4 and CD8 compartments, probably as a result of convergent recombination. Most clones expanded after primary vaccination (96% of CD4 and roughly 90% of CD8) were re-detected after the booster, suggesting that broad memory maintenance occurred. Because abundant contaminating clonotypes from the bulk population could be contained in FACS-sorted repertoires, computational filtering was required. Compared with the primary T-cell response, the secondary T-cell response was weaker but faster, peaking on day 5 rather than day 15. Only a couple of donors were included in the study, so the extent to which the findings can be generalized is limited.

TCR cDNA was made using 5'RACE template switching, a step that added a universal primer site and unique molecular identifiers. Priming of cDNA synthesis was performed from both the TCR alpha and TCR beta constant segments. Library amplification used two PCR steps, and the second PCR step added sample barcodes and sequencing adapters. Libraries were sequenced on Illumina HiSeq 2500 (2x100 bp) or NovaSeq (2x150 bp). The original methods were these. Demultiplexing of reads and collapsing into UMI consensus sequences were performed with MIGEC, and V(D)J alignment was carried out with MiXCR. Vaccine-responding clonotypes were defined with edgeR using replicate PBMC samples, requiring FDR below 0.01 and a log2 fold change above 5 up to day 15. CD4 or CD8 identity was assigned to each bulk clonotype according to whether the clonotype was present at higher abundance in the sequenced CD4 repertoire or the sequenced CD8 repertoire. In TCRdb, the public reads were trimmed at Q25 with fastp and aligned with MiXCR, with productive beta chains retained. Rows matching on CDR3 protein sequence are summarized as one entry with the most common DNA and genes. TCRdb's processing, not the study's, gives the V and J calls here. Present in this sample are just under 600,000 distinct CDR3 sequences, approximately 13% of which were seen just once. The ten largest make up around 15% of the sample.

The sequence came from a man aged 30 to 39 who received the YFV17D yellow fever vaccine. The sequences come from PBMCs, collected on the day of the yellow fever booster vaccination.

The CDR3 loop reads CSAPLGGVQETQYF. The sequenced DNA is TGCAGTGCCCCCTTGGGGGGAGTACAAGAGACCCAGTACTTC. The rearranged chain carries TRBV20-1 and TRBJ2-5; matching of 6 bases hints at TRBD2 as the D gene. Trimming costs V 6 bases and J 2 bases, and their ends lie 16 bases apart. CDR1 and CDR2 (DFQATT, SNEGSKA) derive from the germline V gene (reference sequence). The CDR3 sequence holds 14 residues, the cysteine and phenylalanine included. Solely the CDR3 DNA is kept, with 42 bases framed from the first base.